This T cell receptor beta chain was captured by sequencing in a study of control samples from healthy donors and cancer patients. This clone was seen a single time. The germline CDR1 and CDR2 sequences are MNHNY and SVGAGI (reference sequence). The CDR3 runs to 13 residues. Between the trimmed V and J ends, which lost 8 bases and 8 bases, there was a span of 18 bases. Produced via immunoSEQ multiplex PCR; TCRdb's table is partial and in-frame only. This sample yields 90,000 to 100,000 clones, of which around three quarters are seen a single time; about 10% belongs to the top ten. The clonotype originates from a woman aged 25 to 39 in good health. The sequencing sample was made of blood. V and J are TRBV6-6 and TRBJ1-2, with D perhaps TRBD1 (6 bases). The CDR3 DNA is TGTGCCAGCGCATCCGGGGGGGCGCGAGGCTACACCTTC. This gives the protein CASASGGARGYTF.